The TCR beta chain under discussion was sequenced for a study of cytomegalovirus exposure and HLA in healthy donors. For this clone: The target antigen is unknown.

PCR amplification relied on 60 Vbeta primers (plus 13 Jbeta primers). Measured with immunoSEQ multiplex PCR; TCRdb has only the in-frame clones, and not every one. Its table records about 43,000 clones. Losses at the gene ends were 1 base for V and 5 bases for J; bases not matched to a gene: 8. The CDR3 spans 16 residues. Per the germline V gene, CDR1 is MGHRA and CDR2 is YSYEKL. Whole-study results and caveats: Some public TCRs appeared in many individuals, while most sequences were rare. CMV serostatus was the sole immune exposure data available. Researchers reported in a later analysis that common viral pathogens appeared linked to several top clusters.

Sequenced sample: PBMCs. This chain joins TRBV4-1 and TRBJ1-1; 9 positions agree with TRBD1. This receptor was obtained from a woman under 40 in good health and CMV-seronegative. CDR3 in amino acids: CASSQVAQGAKTEAFF. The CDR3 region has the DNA TGCGCCAGCAGCCAAGTTGCACAGGGGGCGAAAACTGAAGCTTTCTTT.